The next 24 T cell receptor beta chains were all read from a single sample in a study of Ad26.COV2.S vaccination and SARS-CoV-2 variants. Described treatment: around 19 received Ad26.COV2.S at low or high dose, single or two shots; a few received placebo; per-sample allocation not given. Sampling occurred on day 63 after the first vaccine or placebo injection. Generated by immunoSEQ multiplex PCR, the TCRdb table keeps only in-frame clones and is missing some. The repertoire consists of about 320,000 clones, with 70% to 90% occurring once and the leading ten covering less than 2%. The specimen comprised peripheral blood, sampled in a trial of Ad26.COV2.S vaccine versus placebo. The receptors shown here come from a person aged 18-60 years who received the Ad26.COV2.S COVID-19 vaccine or a placebo.

The chain links TRBV7-2 to TRBJ1-4; a weak D match, TRBD1 (5 bases). Trimming shortened V by 2 bases and J by 3 bases, and 16 bases separated the two germline ends. CDR1 SGHTA and CDR2 FQGNSA come from the germline V gene. CDR3 length equals 17 residues. The DNA of the CDR3 is TGTGCCAGCAGCTTAAGGGGTCCCGGGGAGGCTAATGAAAAACTGTTTTTT. Protein product: CASSLRGPGEANEKLFF. The full variable domain, its missing parts supplied by reference TRBV7-2 and TRBJ1-4, is GAGVSQSPSNKVTEKGKDVELRCDPISGHTALYWYRQSLGQGLEFLIYFQGNSAPDKSGLPSDRFSAERTGGSVSTLTIQRTQQEDSAVYLCASSLRGPGEANEKLFFGSGTQLSVL.

The chain uses TRBV2 and TRBJ2-7; TRBD1 aligns across 9 bases. V lost 6 bases, J lost 5 bases, and 17 bases stayed unmatched. Germline CDR1 reads SNHLY; CDR2 reads FYNNEI. This CDR3 has 17 residues. This CDR3 is CASSPYILRDRAHEQYF. The CDR3 DNA reads TGTGCCAGCAGCCCTTACATACTCCGGGACAGGGCCCACGAGCAGTACTTC.

The chain uses TRBV18 and TRBJ1-3, with TRBD1 as a possible D gene (6 bases). Germline V gives CDR1 KGHSH, CDR2 LQKENI. The CDR3 extends over 16 amino acids. Trimming cost V 4 bases and J 0 bases, with 13 bases left between them. CDR3 residues: CASSRGTSSSGNTIYF. In DNA, the CDR3 is TGTGCCAGCTCACGAGGGACATCCAGCTCTGGAAACACCATATATTTT.

This chain uses TRBV10-3 with TRBJ2-2; the match to TRBD1 covers 8 bases. This CDR3 is built from 16 residues. V trimming: 8 bases; J trimming: 0 bases; junction bases outside the gene matches: 8. Germline V gene sequence: CDR1 ENHRY, CDR2 SYGVKD. Here the CDR3 DNA reads TGTGCCATCTCGTCTCAGGGGGCTACGAACACCGGGGAGCTGTTTTTT. Protein product: CAISSQGATNTGELFF.

CDR3 nucleotides: TGTGCCAGCAGACCAACAGGGGGCACTGAAGCTTTCTTT. Translation gives CASRPTGGTEAFF. The chain joins TRBV6-5 to TRBJ1-1; 8 bases map to TRBD1. Trimming at V came to 6 bases and at J to 4 bases, leaving 4 bases not matched to a gene. Germline V gives CDR1 MNHEY, CDR2 SVGAGI. This CDR3 is 13 amino acids long.

The rearrangement uses TRBV2 and TRBJ1-2; perhaps TRBD1 as D (6 bases). V lost 0 bases to trimming and J lost 12 bases, with 20 bases between them. The CDR3 runs 15 residues. From germline, CDR1 is SNHLY and CDR2 FYNNEI. This chain's CDR3 is CASSEAPSLGGPNTF. Here the CDR3 DNA reads TGTGCCAGCAGTGAAGCGCCTTCTTTGGGGGGCCCAAACACCTTC.

A word on this clone: Additional DNA sequences in this sample encode the identical CDR3. V is TRBV7-9 and J is TRBJ1-4, with unresolved D. The V gene lost 1 base and the J gene lost 0 bases, with 6 bases spanning the gap. Germline V gives CDR1 SEHNR, CDR2 FQNEAQ (reference sequence). The CDR3 runs to 15 residues. In nucleotides, the CDR3 is TGTGCCAGCAGCTTAGTCGGGGCAACTAATGAAAAACTGTTTTTT. As protein: CASSLVGATNEKLFF.

The chain couples TRBV5-1 to TRBJ2-1; 11 nucleotides line up with TRBD2. The germline V gene encodes CDR1 SGHRS and CDR2 YFSETQ. The V segment lost 4 bases and the J segment 10 bases; nucleotides outside the gene matches: 7. CDR3 length: 14 residues. The CDR3 nucleotides read TGCGCCAGCAGCCTTACTAGCGGGGGTCGGGAGCAGTTCTTC. Amino acid sequence: CASSLTSGGREQFF.

The V call is TRBV5-8, the J call TRBJ1-2, with 11 bases fitting TRBD1. V shed 2 bases and J 4 bases; nucleotides not matched to a gene: 7. Germline lookup yields CDR1 SGHTS and CDR2 YDEGEE. This CDR3 is 16 amino acids long. CDR3 nucleotide sequence: TGTGCCAGCAGCTTCGGACAGGGGGCATCGGGCTATGGCTACACCTTC. Translated: CASSFGQGASGYGYTF.

V is TRBV6-5 and J is TRBJ1-1; TRBD1 agrees at 9 bases. The V and J ends lost 3 bases and 5 bases, in that order; junction bases with no gene match: 4. The CDR3 extends over 14 amino acids. Per the germline V gene, CDR1 is MNHEY and CDR2 is SVGAGI. Written as DNA, the CDR3 is TGTGCCAGCAGTTATACAGGGGGCCAGACTGAAGCTTTCTTT. Amino acids: CASSYTGGQTEAFF.

This chain joins TRBV3-1 (or the pseudogene TRBV3-2) and TRBJ1-6; D is uncertain. The CDR3 is 11 amino acids. With 2 bases removed from V and 7 bases from J, the gap between germline ends came to 0 bases. Germline CDR1 is LGHDT and CDR2 is YNNKEL (reference sequence). The CDR3 region is CASSQNSPLHF. CDR3 DNA sequence: TGTGCCAGCAGCCAAAATTCACCCCTCCACTTT.

This clone was seen a single time. V is TRBV6-4 and J is TRBJ2-3; no firm D call. Germline V gene data show CDR1 as MRHNA and CDR2 as SNTAGT. This CDR3 is 15 amino acids long. Trimming took 0 bases from V and 0 from J, leaving 7 bases between them. CDR3 sequence: CASSDSPTSTDTQYF. CDR3 bases: TGTGCCAGCAGTGACTCGCCGACTAGCACAGATACGCAGTATTTT.

The chain couples TRBV18 to TRBJ2-2; unclear D gene. V gave up 3 bases and J gave up 1 base, with 9 bases separating them. The CDR3 spans 15 residues. Germline CDR1 reads KGHSH; CDR2 reads LQKENI. The chain's CDR3 is CASSPQALNTGELFF. CDR3 DNA sequence: TGTGCCAGCTCACCCCAAGCCCTGAACACCGGGGAGCTGTTTTTT.

The V gene is TRBV3-1 (or the pseudogene TRBV3-2), the J gene TRBJ2-2; 13 positions agree with TRBD2. Germline CDR1 is LGHDT and CDR2 is YNNKEL (reference sequence). V was clipped by 0 bases and J by 4 bases; unmatched bases: 5. The CDR3 has 18 amino acids. CDR3 protein: CASSQDTSGGVSTGELFF. CDR3 bases: TGTGCCAGCAGCCAAGATACTAGCGGGGGGGTGAGCACCGGGGAGCTGTTTTTT.

The rearrangement links TRBV11-2 to TRBJ2-2; D call uncertain. Germline V gene data show CDR1 as SGHAT and CDR2 as FQNNGV. This CDR3 region has 14 residues. V lost 2 bases and J lost 4, with 8 bases in between. CDR3 sequence (DNA): TGTGCCAGCAGCTTACACACTACCACCGGGGAGCTGTTTTTT. As protein: CASSLHTTTGELFF.

This chain uses TRBV4-1 with TRBJ2-1; D is possibly TRBD2 (6 bases). Trimming cost V 2 bases and J 2 bases, with 13 bases left between them. The V gene's germline CDR1 is MGHRA and CDR2 YSYEKL. CDR3 length equals 16 residues. In nucleotides, the CDR3 is TGCGCCAGCAGCCAAACTAGCTTACTAGCCTACAATGAGCAGTTCTTC. Amino acid sequence: CASSQTSLLAYNEQFF.

The chain carries TRBV7-2 and TRBJ1-6, with 7 bases fitting TRBD1. Germline lookup yields CDR1 SGHTA and CDR2 FQGNSA. This CDR3 is 15 amino acids long. Trimming at V came to 1 base and at J to 6 bases, leaving 3 bases not matched to a gene. The CDR3 DNA follows: TGTGCCAGCAGCTTAGTGGGACAGCTTAATTCACCCCTCCACTTT. This sequence encodes CASSLVGQLNSPLHF.

J is TRBJ1-2 and V is TRBV7-8; D possibly corresponds to TRBD1 (6 bases). The CDR3 runs to 14 residues. Between the trimmed V and J ends, which lost 1 base and 2 bases, there was a span of 8 bases. The germline CDR1 and CDR2 sequences are SGHVS and FQNEAQ. The CDR3 is CASSLVDRNYGYTF. The DNA for the CDR3 is TGTGCCAGCAGCTTAGTAGACAGGAACTATGGCTACACCTTC.

The rearrangement uses TRBV15 and TRBJ2-3; a weak D match, TRBD2 (5 bases). This CDR3 contains 14 residues. V was pared by 5 bases and J by 5 bases, with 14 bases between. Germline V gene sequence: CDR1 LNHNV, CDR2 YYDKDF (reference sequence). As DNA, the CDR3 is TGTGCCACCAGCCGGCCTAGGAGGCTAGATACGCAGTATTTT. It codes for CATSRPRRLDTQYF.

The J gene is TRBJ1-3, the V gene TRBV29-1; D gene ambiguous. The CDR3 contains 16 residues. V lost 0 bases and J lost 9, with 21 bases in between. Germline CDR1 SQVTM, CDR2 ANQGSEA. In DNA, the CDR3 is TGCAGCGTTGAAGATAAATCGGCGAGTTTGTTTGGCACCATATATTTT. This sequence encodes CSVEDKSASLFGTIYF.

The CDR3 reads CASSDDRGYGYTF. In nucleotides, the CDR3 is TGTGCCAGCTCAGACGACAGGGGCTATGGCTACACCTTC. The chain combines TRBV18 with TRBJ1-2, with 8 bases fitting TRBD1. Trimming removed 5 bases from V and 4 bases from J; junction bases left unmatched: 3. The germline gives CDR1 KGHSH, CDR2 LQKENI. The CDR3 covers 13 residues.

The J gene is TRBJ2-5, the V gene TRBV9; D is ambiguous. The CDR3 covers 17 residues. From germline, CDR1 is SGDLS and CDR2 YYNGEE. V dropped 3 bases and J dropped 2 bases, with 20 bases sitting between them. CDR3 DNA sequence: TGTGCCAGCAGCGCCGAAGCGCATCCATTGAAACAAGAGACCCAGTACTTC. Its protein is CASSAEAHPLKQETQYF.

This chain connects TRBV30 to TRBJ1-3; D remains unclear. CDR3 size: 14 residues. V was cut by 0 bases and J by 4 bases, with 10 bases left in between. Germline V gene sequence: CDR1 GTSNPN, CDR2 SVGIG (reference sequence). Here the CDR3 reads CAWSVGLSGNTIYF. In DNA, the CDR3 is TGTGCCTGGAGTGTTGGCTTATCCGGAAACACCATATATTTT.

The J gene is TRBJ1-3, the V gene TRBV2; the D gene is possibly TRBD1 (5 bases). Per the germline V gene, CDR1 is SNHLY and CDR2 is FYNNEI. V gave up 6 bases and J gave up 4 bases, with 16 bases separating them. This CDR3 comprises 15 residues. DNA of the CDR3: TGTGCCAGCAGCCCAATCTGGGGGACCGGAAACACCATATATTTT. Translating it yields CASSPIWGTGNTIYF.